These 27 T cell receptor beta chains came from one sample sequenced in a study of CD8+CD57+ T cells in acquired aplastic anemia. Sequencing involved patients with CD8+CD57+ cell expansion previously shown by flow cytometry. The TCR beta profiling, which covered VDJ combination and CDR3 sequence, was carried out using genomic DNA as the template. TCRdb re-analysed the reads in MiXCR, keeping a single row per CDR3 protein. Of approximately 170,000 distinct CDR3 sequences detected, more than 45% appear once; the ten largest clones hold 3.2%. The material sequenced was sorted CD4+, CD8+, or CD8+CD57+ T cells (not recorded which) from PBMCs. All receptors derive from a human donor with aplastic anemia.

V usage is TRBV6-1 and J usage is TRBJ1-1, with D possibly matching TRBD1 (6 bases). Germline CDR1 MNHNS, CDR2 SASEGT. V lost 6 bases, J lost 4 bases, and 18 bases lay in between. The CDR3 sequence is 15 residues long. The CDR3 nucleotides read TGTGCCAGCAGATTAAGGGGGGGGCAGATCACTGAAGCTTTCTTT. It translates to CASRLRGGQITEAFF.

This clonotype was seen once. The chain employs TRBV7-9 and TRBJ1-1, with 8 nucleotides matching TRBD1. CDR3 length: 15 amino acids. In germline, CDR1 is SEHNR, CDR2 FQNEAQ (reference sequence). J was trimmed by 4 bases and V by 5 bases; bases with no gene match: 9. The CDR3 reads CASSPTGGISTEAFF. The CDR3 DNA sequence: TGTGCCAGCAGCCCAACAGGGGGAATTAGCACTGAAGCTTTCTTT.

This clonotype is a singleton in its sample. The gene calls are TRBV30 and TRBJ1-5, with D tentatively TRBD1 (5 bases). This CDR3 is built from 13 residues. Trimming shortened V by 1 base and J by 4 bases, and 8 bases separated the two germline ends. Looked up from germline, CDR1 is GTSNPN and CDR2 is SVGIG (reference sequence). CDR3 nucleotides: TGTGCCTGGAGTGACAGGACGAATCAGCCCCAGCATTTT. This encodes CAWSDRTNQPQHF. The full variable domain, in which reference TRBV30 and TRBJ1-5 provide the parts outside the CDR3, is SQTIHQWPATLVQPVGSPLSLECTVEGTSNPNLYWYRQAAGRGLQLLFYSVGIGQISSEVPQNLSASRPQDRQFILSSKKLLLSDSGFYLCAWSDRTNQPQHFGDGTRLSIL.

V is TRBV25-1 and J is TRBJ1-3; D is undetermined. Germline V CDR1 and CDR2: MGHDK, SYGVNS. The CDR3 is made up of 18 amino acids. V lost 3 bases to trimming and J lost 0 bases, with 18 bases between them. CDR3 sequence: CASSDGYTVSPSGNTIYF. The CDR3 region has the DNA TGTGCCAGCAGTGATGGGTACACAGTTTCTCCCTCTGGAAACACCATATATTTT.

CDR3 in DNA: TGCGCCAGCAGTGAGGTTGGCAATCAGCCCCAGCATTTT. Protein: CASSEVGNQPQHF. The chain employs TRBV10-1 and TRBJ1-5; D is unresolved. V was trimmed by 2 bases and J by 2 bases, leaving 4 bases between them. This CDR3 is 13 amino acids long. Germline values: CDR1 WNHNN, CDR2 SYGVQD (reference sequence).

The chain is built from TRBV5-1 and TRBJ1-1; D not resolved. Looked up from germline, CDR1 is SGHRS and CDR2 is YFSETQ. V gave up 0 bases and J gave up 1 base, with 22 bases separating them. The CDR3 extends over 19 amino acids. The DNA of the CDR3 is TGCGCCAGCAGCTTGGCCTCGCTTTATACCTTGGATAAGAACACTGAAGCTTTCTTT. Translation gives CASSLASLYTLDKNTEAFF.

The chain joins TRBV7-2 to TRBJ2-2; D call uncertain. The length of the CDR3 is 10 residues. The V gene lost 7 bases and the J gene lost 6 bases, with 3 bases spanning the gap. CDR1 and CDR2 from the germline V gene are SGHTA and FQGNSA. The CDR3 nucleotides are TGTGCCAGCAACTCCGGGGAGCTGTTTTTT. As protein: CASNSGELFF.

This clonotype was found many times. This chain links TRBV4-3 with TRBJ2-1; maybe TRBD2 (5 bases). The CDR3 is 16 residues long. Germline V gene data show CDR1 as LGHNA and CDR2 as YSLEER. Trimming stripped 0 bases from V and 6 bases from J, with 15 bases between. CDR3 in amino acids: CASSQEPSSRGNEQFF. The CDR3 coding sequence is TGCGCCAGCAGCCAAGAGCCGTCTAGCCGGGGCAATGAGCAGTTCTTC.

This clonotype was seen at least ten times. This sequence joins TRBV20-1 and TRBJ2-3; a possible D gene is TRBD1 (6 bases). Germline V lookup: CDR1 DFQATT, CDR2 SNEGSKA (reference sequence). Trimming cost V 0 bases and J 0 bases, with 10 bases left between them. This CDR3 is 15 amino acids long. CDR3 sequence: CSARDRGVSTDTQYF. CDR3 in DNA: TGCAGTGCTAGAGACAGGGGAGTTAGCACAGATACGCAGTATTTT.

This clonotype was counted between two and nine times. The rearrangement joins TRBV6-2 or TRBV6-3 to TRBJ1-2, with D unresolved. The CDR3 runs 12 residues. V dropped 5 bases and J dropped 3 bases, with 7 bases sitting between them. CDR1 MNHEY and CDR2 SVGEGT come from the germline V gene. Written as DNA, the CDR3 is TGTGCCAGCAGTATCGTGGACTATGGCTACACCTTC. It codes for CASSIVDYGYTF.

The chain is built from TRBV11-2 and TRBJ2-7, with D uncertain. With 3 bases removed from V and 0 bases from J, the gap between germline ends came to 6 bases. Germline V gives CDR1 SGHAT, CDR2 FQNNGV. The CDR3 spans 13 residues. For the CDR3, the DNA is TGTGCCAGCAGCTTTGGCGACTCCTACGAGCAGTACTTC. Translating gives CASSFGDSYEQYF.

The rearrangement joins TRBV19 to TRBJ1-1; D unclear. V lost 6 bases and J lost 7, with 18 bases in between. CDR3 length: 14 residues. Germline V gene sequence: CDR1 LNHDA, CDR2 SQIVND (reference sequence). In DNA, the CDR3 is TGTGCCAGTAGCGAACCGGGGTCAACTAATGAAGCTTTCTTT. Translating it yields CASSEPGSTNEAFF.

This clonotype was seen ten or more times. V and J are TRBV3-1 and TRBJ1-1; D unresolved. In germline, CDR1 is LGHDT, CDR2 YNNKEL (reference sequence). Deletions cut 5 bases from V and 3 bases from J, with 13 bases between. CDR3 length: 14 amino acids. The CDR3 loop is CASSALDGYTEAFF. CDR3 in DNA: TGTGCCAGCAGCGCCCTGGACGGCTACACTGAAGCTTTCTTT.

There are a few counts of this clonotype. The missing conserved phenylalanine or tryptophan at the end of this CDR3 makes a read error likely. This sequence joins TRBV12-5 and TRBJ2-3, with 9 positions matching TRBD2. CDR1 LGHNT and CDR2 FRNRAP come from the germline V gene. This CDR3 comprises 13 residues. V lost 9 bases, J lost 1 base, and 2 bases stayed unmatched. The CDR3: CASQRGGTDTQYS. The DNA for the CDR3 is TGTGCTAGCCAGCGGGGGGGCACAGATACGCAGTATTCT.

A remark on this clonotype: An end of the junction differs from the germline gene, which may be a read error. The CDR3 nucleotides are TGTGCCAGTAGTATAGGGGGACCCAAATTT. Translating gives CASSIGGPKF. This rearrangement joins TRBV19 to TRBJ2-5; the D call may be TRBD1 or TRBD2 (5 bases each). This CDR3 has 10 residues. Germline V lookup: CDR1 LNHDA, CDR2 SQIVND (reference sequence).

This clonotype was counted between two and nine times. This could be a read error, since a much larger clone is one nucleotide away. This chain links TRBV19 with TRBJ1-2; no reliable D call. In germline, CDR1 is LNHDA, CDR2 SQIVND (reference sequence). Trimming removed 5 bases at V and 8 bases at J, with 12 bases between. The CDR3 is 12 amino acids. CDR3 sequence: CASSPIGSGYTF. The DNA for the CDR3 is TGTGCCAGTAGTCCAATAGGGAGCGGCTACACCTTC.

The chain couples TRBV24-1 to TRBJ2-2; D is unclear. The V and J ends lost 4 bases and 1 base respectively, with 12 bases between them. Germline values: CDR1 KGHDR, CDR2 SFDVKD. This CDR3 contains 16 residues. The CDR3 loop reads CATSEGYQENTGELFF. CDR3 coding DNA: TGTGCCACCAGTGAAGGCTACCAGGAGAACACCGGGGAGCTGTTTTTT.

Many counts were recorded for this clonotype. This chain uses TRBV7-6 with TRBJ2-5; 10 nucleotides align to TRBD2. The length of the CDR3 is 16 residues. CDR1 and CDR2 from the germline V gene are SGHVS and FNYEAQ. The V and J ends lost 1 base and 2 bases, in that order; junction bases with no gene match: 4. CDR3 DNA sequence: TGTGCCAGCAGCTTAGTAGCTAGCGGGGGACAAGAGACCCAGTACTTC. Protein product: CASSLVASGGQETQYF. Complete variable domain (other parts from reference TRBV7-6 and TRBJ2-5): GAGVSQSPRYKVTKRGQDVALRCDPISGHVSLYWYRQALGQGPEFLTYFNYEAQQDKSGLPNDRFSAERPEGSISTLTIQRTEQRDSAMYRCASSLVASGGQETQYFGPGTRLLVL.

The genes are TRBV10-3 and TRBJ1-2; D is perhaps TRBD1 (5 bases). Germline V CDR1 and CDR2: ENHRY, SYGVKD. V dropped 4 bases and J dropped 4 bases, with 13 bases sitting between them. The CDR3 spans 14 residues. The CDR3 bases are TGTGCCATCAGTGTGGGGGGAGATACCTATGGCTACACCTTC. Translated, it gives CAISVGGDTYGYTF.

This clonotype was detected a few times. The chain is built from TRBV15 and TRBJ1-3; 8 bases map to TRBD1. Germline CDR1 LNHNV, CDR2 YYDKDF (reference sequence). V was pared by 3 bases and J by 2 bases, with 0 bases of the junction left unmatched. CDR3 length: 14 residues. CDR3 region: CATSRTGAGNTIYF. In DNA, the CDR3 is TGTGCCACCAGCAGGACAGGGGCTGGAAACACCATATATTTT. Variable domain in full (rest from reference TRBV15 and TRBJ1-3): DAMVIQNPRYQVTQFGKPVTLSCSQTLNHNVMYWYQQKSSQAPKLLFHYYDKDFNNEADTPDNFQSRRPNTSFCFLDIRSPGLGDTAMYLCATSRTGAGNTIYFGEGSWLTVV.

This clonotype was picked up a small number of times. This chain links TRBV20-1 with TRBJ2-7; 9 nucleotides line up with TRBD2. J gave up 4 bases and V 8 bases, and 18 bases lay outside the gene matches. Germline V gene lookup returns CDR1 DFQATT and CDR2 SNEGSKA (reference sequence). The CDR3 contains 16 residues. CDR3 amino acids: CSTPRAGRGGPYEQYF. Written as DNA, the CDR3 is TGCAGTACTCCCCGGGCCGGGCGGGGGGGCCCTTACGAGCAGTACTTC.

Ten or more counts support this clonotype. The gene calls are TRBV7-9 and TRBJ2-7; maybe TRBD2 (6 bases). The CDR3 loop spans 15 amino acids. The V end lost 0 bases, the J end lost 3 bases, and 12 bases lay between the germline ends. In germline, CDR1 is SEHNR, CDR2 FQNEAQ (reference sequence). The chain's CDR3 is CASSLAGTHLYEQYF. CDR3 coding DNA: TGTGCCAGCAGCTTAGCCGGGACTCACCTCTACGAGCAGTACTTC.

This clonotype was counted many times. V gene TRBV3-1 combines with J gene TRBJ1-1; D gene ambiguous. CDR1 is LGHDT and CDR2 is YNNKEL in the germline V gene (reference sequence). This CDR3 has 14 amino acids. Trimming shortened V by 1 base and J by 1 base, and 7 bases separated the two germline ends. This CDR3 is CASSQASGNTEAFF. Here the CDR3 DNA reads TGTGCCAGCAGCCAAGCGTCAGGGAACACTGAAGCTTTCTTT.

The V gene is TRBV28, the J gene TRBJ1-5, with D possibly TRBD1 on 5 matching bases. CDR1 is MDHEN, CDR2 SYDVKM, per germline. The CDR3 is made up of 16 amino acids. Trimming left V 5 bases short and J 3 bases short, with 17 bases between. CDR3 region: CASSRIPGRNNQPQHF. The CDR3 nucleotides read TGTGCCAGCAGTCGTATTCCGGGGCGGAACAATCAGCCCCAGCATTTT.

The rearrangement links TRBV7-2 to TRBJ2-7, with D perhaps TRBD1 (6 bases). The CDR3 runs 14 residues. Germline loops: CDR1 SGHTA, CDR2 FQGNSA. V lost 10 bases and J 5 bases, leaving 21 bases between the germline ends. DNA for the CDR3: TGTGCCACCCGTAGAGGGCAAGAGGGGGACGAGCAGTACTTC. Translated: CATRRGQEGDEQYF.

This clonotype was seen a few times. The chain couples TRBV29-1 to TRBJ1-4, with D perhaps matching TRBD1 (5 bases). Trimming pared 0 bases from V and 8 bases from J, leaving 13 bases between. The CDR3 totals 14 residues. The germline CDR1 and CDR2 sequences are SQVTM and ANQGSEA. CDR3 amino acids: CSVEEEGAGEKLFF. CDR3 nucleotide sequence: TGCAGCGTTGAAGAAGAAGGGGCGGGGGAAAAACTGTTTTTT. The full variable domain, with the rest looked up from reference TRBV29-1 and TRBJ1-4, is SAVISQKPSRDICQRGTSLTIQCQVDSQVTMMFWYRQQPGQSLTLIATANQGSEATYESGFVIDKFPISRPNLTFSTLTVSNMSPEDSSIYLCSVEEEGAGEKLFFGSGTQLSVL.

Comment on this clonotype: The final CDR3 position lacks the conserved phenylalanine or tryptophan, pointing to a likely read error. The J gene is TRBJ2-7, the V gene TRBV7-2, with unresolved D. This CDR3 is built from 14 residues. V lost 5 bases and J 3 bases, leaving 14 bases between the germline ends. The germline V gene encodes CDR1 SGHTA and CDR2 FQGNSA. CDR3 sequence reads: CASSRGVPGYEQYL. CDR3 nucleotide sequence: TGTGCCAGCAGCCGAGGTGTGCCTGGCTACGAGCAGTACCTC.